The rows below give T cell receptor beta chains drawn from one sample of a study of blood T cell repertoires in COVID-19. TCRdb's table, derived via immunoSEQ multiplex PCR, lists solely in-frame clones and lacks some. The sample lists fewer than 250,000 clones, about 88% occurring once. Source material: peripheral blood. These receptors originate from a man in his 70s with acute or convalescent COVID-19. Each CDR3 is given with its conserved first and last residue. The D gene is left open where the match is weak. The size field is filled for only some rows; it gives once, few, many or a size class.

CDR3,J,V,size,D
CASSQETQPRGGNTIYF,TRBJ1-3,TRBV4-2,-,-
CASSLDGLNTEAFF,TRBJ1-1,TRBV5-1,-,-
CASSRIAGGSTDTQYF,TRBJ2-3,TRBV3-1/TRBV3-2,-,TRBD2
CATSGDYQPQHF,TRBJ1-5,TRBV15,-,-
CASSLRWESSYEQYF,TRBJ2-7,TRBV27,-,-
CASSARDRGTEAFF,TRBJ1-1,TRBV19,-,TRBD1
CASSATSGRNEQFF,TRBJ2-1,TRBV7-3,-,TRBD2
CASSLGPGKEPLHF,TRBJ1-6,TRBV7-9,-,-
CASSQNLAYEQYF,TRBJ2-7,TRBV14,-,-
CASSVATSQETQYF,TRBJ2-5,TRBV9,-,-
CASSLPTSGRDEQFF,TRBJ2-1,TRBV7-3,-,TRBD2
CASSLNRGVMTETQYF,TRBJ2-5,TRBV18,-,TRBD1
CASRRTSGRYEQYF,TRBJ2-7,TRBV5-1,few,TRBD2
CASRRTVQETQYF,TRBJ2-5,TRBV6-5,-,-
CASKAANTGELFF,TRBJ2-2,TRBV7-2,-,-